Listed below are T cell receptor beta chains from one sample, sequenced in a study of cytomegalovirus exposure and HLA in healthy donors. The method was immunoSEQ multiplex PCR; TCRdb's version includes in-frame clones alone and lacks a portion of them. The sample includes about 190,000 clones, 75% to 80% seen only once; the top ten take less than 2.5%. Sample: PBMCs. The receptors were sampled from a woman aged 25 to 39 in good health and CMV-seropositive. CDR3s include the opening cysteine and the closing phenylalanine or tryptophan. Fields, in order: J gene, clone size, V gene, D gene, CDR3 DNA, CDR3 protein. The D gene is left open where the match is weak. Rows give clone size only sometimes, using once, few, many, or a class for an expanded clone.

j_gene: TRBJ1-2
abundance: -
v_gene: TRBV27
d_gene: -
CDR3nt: TGTGCCAGCAGTTTCCTGGAAGGCGGGTTAAAGTCGGGAAAGATCTATGGCTACACCTTC
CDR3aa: CASSFLEGGLKSGKIYGYTF

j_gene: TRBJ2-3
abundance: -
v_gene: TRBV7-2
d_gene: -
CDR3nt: TGTGCCAGCAGCTTTACGAGACAAACGCGAGATACGCAGTATTTT
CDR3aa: CASSFTRQTRDTQYF

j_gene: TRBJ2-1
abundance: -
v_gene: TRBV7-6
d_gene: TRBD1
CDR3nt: TGTGCCAGCAGCTTAGCGGGCAGGGGGCTGAATGAGCAGTTCTTC
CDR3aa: CASSLAGRGLNEQFF

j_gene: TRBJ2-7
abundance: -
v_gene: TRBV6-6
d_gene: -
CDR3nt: TGTGCCAGCAGTGTCCCGGGGGGCCTCACCTACGAGCAGTACTTC
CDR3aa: CASSVPGGLTYEQYF

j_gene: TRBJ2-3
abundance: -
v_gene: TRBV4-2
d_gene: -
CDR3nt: TGTGCCAGCAGCCAAGACCCGGTAAGCACAGATACGCAGTATTTT
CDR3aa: CASSQDPVSTDTQYF

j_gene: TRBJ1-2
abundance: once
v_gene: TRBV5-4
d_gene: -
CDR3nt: TGTGCCAGCAGCCCGGGTGGGGTACAGGTGTACTATGGCTACACCTTC
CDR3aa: CASSPGGVQVYYGYTF

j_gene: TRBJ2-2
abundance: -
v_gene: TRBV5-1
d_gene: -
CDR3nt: TGCGCCAGCGCCAGACAGGCGGAGACCGGGGAGCTGTTTTTT
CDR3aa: CASARQAETGELFF

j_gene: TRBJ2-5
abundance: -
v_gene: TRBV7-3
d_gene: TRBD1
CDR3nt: TGTGCCAGCAGCCGGGACAGGGGGGAGACCCAGTACTTC
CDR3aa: CASSRDRGETQYF

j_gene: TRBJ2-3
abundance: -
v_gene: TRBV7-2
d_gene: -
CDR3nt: TGTGCCAGCAGCCTATTCTTGGCAGATACGCAGTATTTT
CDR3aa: CASSLFLADTQYF

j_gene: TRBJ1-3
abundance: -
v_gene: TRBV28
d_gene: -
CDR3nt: TGTGCCAGCAGTTTCTCGGGTACCGCGGGAAACACCATATATTTT
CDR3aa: CASSFSGTAGNTIYF

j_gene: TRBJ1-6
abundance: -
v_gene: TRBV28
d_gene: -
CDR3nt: TGTGCCAGCAGTTTACTCGGGAATTCACCCCTCCACTTT
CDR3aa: CASSLLGNSPLHF

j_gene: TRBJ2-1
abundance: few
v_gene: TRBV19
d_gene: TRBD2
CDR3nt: TGTGCCAGTAGTGTCGGGACTAGCGGACCTTACAATGAGCAGTTCTTC
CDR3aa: CASSVGTSGPYNEQFF

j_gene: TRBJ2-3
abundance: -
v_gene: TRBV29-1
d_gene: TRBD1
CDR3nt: TGCAGCGTTGAAGGTACCAGGACAGGGGGCACAGATACGCAGTATTTT
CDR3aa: CSVEGTRTGGTDTQYF

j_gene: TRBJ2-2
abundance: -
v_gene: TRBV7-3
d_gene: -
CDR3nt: TGTGCCAGCAGCTTTACGCCTAGCGCGGTTGCCGGGGAGCTGTTTTTT
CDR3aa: CASSFTPSAVAGELFF

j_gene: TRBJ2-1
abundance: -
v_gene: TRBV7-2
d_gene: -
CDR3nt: TGTGCCAGCAGCTTCGAGCCTAGGGGTCCCTACAATGAGCAGTTCTTC
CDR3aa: CASSFEPRGPYNEQFF

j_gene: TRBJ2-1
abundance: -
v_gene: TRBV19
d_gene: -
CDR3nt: TGTGCCAGTAGTAGGATCGGCGGCGGGGAGAGACATGAGCAGTTCTTC
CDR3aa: CASSRIGGGERHEQFF

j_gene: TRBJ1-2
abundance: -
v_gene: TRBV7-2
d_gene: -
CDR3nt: TGTGCCAGCAGCTCTCCCGGAGGGCGGCGGATTGGGGGCTACACCTTC
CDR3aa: CASSSPGGRRIGGYTF

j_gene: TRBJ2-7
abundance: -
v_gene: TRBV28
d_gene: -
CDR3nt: TGTGCCAGCAGTTTAGATCCGGGCTCCTACGAGCAGTACTTC
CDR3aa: CASSLDPGSYEQYF

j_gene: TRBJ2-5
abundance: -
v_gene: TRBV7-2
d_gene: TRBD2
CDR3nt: TGTGCCAGCAGACCTTTGCGGGAGGGGGGGACCCAGTACTTC
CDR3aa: CASRPLREGGTQYF

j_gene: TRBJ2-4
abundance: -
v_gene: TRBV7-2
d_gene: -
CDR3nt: TGTGCCAGCAGCTCAGGGGCAGCCAAAAACATTCAGTACTTC
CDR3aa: CASSSGAAKNIQYF

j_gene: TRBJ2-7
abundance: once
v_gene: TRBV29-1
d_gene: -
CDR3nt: TGCAGCGCCTCCAACAGGGCGAGCTCCTACGAGCAGTACTTC
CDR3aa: CSASNRASSYEQYF

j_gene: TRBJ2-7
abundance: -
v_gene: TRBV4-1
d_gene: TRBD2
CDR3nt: TGCGCCAGCAGCCAGGCCCCTAGCGGGGGGGTCTACGAGCAGTACTTC
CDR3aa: CASSQAPSGGVYEQYF

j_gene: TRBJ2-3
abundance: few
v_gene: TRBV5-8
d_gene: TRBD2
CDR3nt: TGTGCCAGCAGCCTAAGACTAGCGGGGGGCCGGGGAGATACGCAGTATTTT
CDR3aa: CASSLRLAGGRGDTQYF

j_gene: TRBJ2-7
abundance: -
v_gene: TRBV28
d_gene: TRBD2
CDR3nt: TGTGCCAGCAGTCCAACTAGCGGGATCTCCTACGAGCAGTACTTC
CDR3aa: CASSPTSGISYEQYF

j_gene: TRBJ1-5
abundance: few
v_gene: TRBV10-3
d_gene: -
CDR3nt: TGTGCCATCAGTTCAGTGAATCAGCCCCAGCATTTT
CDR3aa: CAISSVNQPQHF

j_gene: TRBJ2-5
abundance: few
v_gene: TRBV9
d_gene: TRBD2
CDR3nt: TGTGCCAGCAGCGTCTCCTCCGGGACTAGCGGCCCAGGGGAAGAGACCCAGTACTTC
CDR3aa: CASSVSSGTSGPGEETQYF

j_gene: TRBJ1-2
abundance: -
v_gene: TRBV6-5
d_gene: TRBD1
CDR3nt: TGTGCCAGCAGACCGGACAGGGGAGTCTATGGCTACACCTTC
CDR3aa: CASRPDRGVYGYTF

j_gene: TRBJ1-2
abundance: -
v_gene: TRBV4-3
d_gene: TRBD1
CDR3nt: TGCGCCAGCAGCCAAGATGGGTTACAGGGGGTCTATGGCTACACCTTC
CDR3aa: CASSQDGLQGVYGYTF

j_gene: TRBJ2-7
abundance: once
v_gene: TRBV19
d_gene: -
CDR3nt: TGTGCCAGTAGCGATTCCGGGACACCATTCACCGAGCAGTACTTC
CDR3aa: CASSDSGTPFTEQYF

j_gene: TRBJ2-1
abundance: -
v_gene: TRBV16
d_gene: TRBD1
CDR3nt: TGTGCCAGCAGTCCCGACAGGGTCAATGAGCAGTTCTTC
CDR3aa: CASSPDRVNEQFF

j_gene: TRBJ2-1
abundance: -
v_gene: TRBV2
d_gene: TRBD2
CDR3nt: TGTGCCAGCAGTGAGGGACTAGCGGGATACAATGAGCAGTTCTTC
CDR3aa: CASSEGLAGYNEQFF

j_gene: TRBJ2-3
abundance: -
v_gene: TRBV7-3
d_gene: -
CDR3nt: TGTGCCAGCAGCTTAGGGCGAGATACGCAGTATTTT
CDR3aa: CASSLGRDTQYF

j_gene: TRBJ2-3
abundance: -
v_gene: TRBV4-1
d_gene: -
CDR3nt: TGCGCCAGCAGCCAAGTGTTTTCTACGACAGATACGCAGTATTTT
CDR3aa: CASSQVFSTTDTQYF

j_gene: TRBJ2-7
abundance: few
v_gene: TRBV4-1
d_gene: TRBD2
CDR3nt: TGCGCCAGCAGTCTGGCGGCTAGCGGATCCTACGAGCAGTACTTC
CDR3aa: CASSLAASGSYEQYF

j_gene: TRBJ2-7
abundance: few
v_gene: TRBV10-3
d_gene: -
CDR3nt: TGTGCCATCAGTGAAATCGGACAGTCCTACGAGCAGTACTTC
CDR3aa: CAISEIGQSYEQYF

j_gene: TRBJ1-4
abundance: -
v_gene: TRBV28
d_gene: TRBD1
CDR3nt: TGTGCCAGCAGTCACAGGGGGCGTGAAAAACTGTTTTTT
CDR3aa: CASSHRGREKLFF

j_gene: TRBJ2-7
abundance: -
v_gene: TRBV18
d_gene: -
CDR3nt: TGTGCCAGCTCACCAGGGCGCCCACCATTGAGCTACGAGCAGTACTTC
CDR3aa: CASSPGRPPLSYEQYF

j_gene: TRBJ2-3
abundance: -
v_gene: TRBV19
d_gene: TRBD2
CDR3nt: TGTGCCAGTAGTAGTCTAGCGGGAGCCATGGATACGCAGTATTTT
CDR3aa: CASSSLAGAMDTQYF

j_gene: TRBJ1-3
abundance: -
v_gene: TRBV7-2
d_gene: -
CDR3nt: TGTGCCAGCAGCTTAGGGGGTTCGGGCACAGGGAACTCGGGAAACACCATATATTTT
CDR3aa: CASSLGGSGTGNSGNTIYF

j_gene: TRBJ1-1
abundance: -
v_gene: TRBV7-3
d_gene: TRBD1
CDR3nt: TGTGCCAGCAGCTTTAGTGGGACAGCCGAAGCTTTCTTT
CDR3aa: CASSFSGTAEAFF

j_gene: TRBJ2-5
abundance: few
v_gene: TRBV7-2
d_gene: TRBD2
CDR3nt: TGTGCCAGCAGCCCAAGAGCGGGAGGTAGGGAGACCCAGTACTTC
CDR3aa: CASSPRAGGRETQYF

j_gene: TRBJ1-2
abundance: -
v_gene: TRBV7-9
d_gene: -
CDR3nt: TGTGCCAGCGAGACAGGTCGGGATGGCTACACCTTC
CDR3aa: CASETGRDGYTF

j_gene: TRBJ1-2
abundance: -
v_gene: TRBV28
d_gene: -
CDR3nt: TGTGCCAGCAGTTTGGGGCAGCCCAACTATGGCTACACCTTC
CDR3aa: CASSLGQPNYGYTF

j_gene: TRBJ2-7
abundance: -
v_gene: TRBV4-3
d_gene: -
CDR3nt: TGCGCCAGCAGCCAAGAAGGCAGGCAGAACGAGCAGTACTTC
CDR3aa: CASSQEGRQNEQYF

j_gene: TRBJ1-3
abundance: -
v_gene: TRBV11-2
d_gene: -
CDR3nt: TGTGCCAGCAGCGCAGGACAGAGCAACACCATATATTTT
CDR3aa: CASSAGQSNTIYF

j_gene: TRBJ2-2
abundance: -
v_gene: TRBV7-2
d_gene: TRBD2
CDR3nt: TGTGCCAGCAGCAAAGAAGCGGGAGGGAACACCGGGGAGCTGTTTTTT
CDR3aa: CASSKEAGGNTGELFF

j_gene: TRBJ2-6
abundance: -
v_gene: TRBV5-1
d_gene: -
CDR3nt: TGCGCCAGCAGCTTCGGCTCTGGGGCCAACGTCCTGACTTTC
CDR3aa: CASSFGSGANVLTF

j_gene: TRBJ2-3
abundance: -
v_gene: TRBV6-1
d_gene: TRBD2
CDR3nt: TGTGCCAGCAGCCGACCTAGCGGGAGCACAGATACGCAGTATTTT
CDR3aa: CASSRPSGSTDTQYF

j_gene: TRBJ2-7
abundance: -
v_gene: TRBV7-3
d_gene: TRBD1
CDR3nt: TGTGCCAGCAGCTCGGACAGGGGGCTCGAGCAGTACTTC
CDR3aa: CASSSDRGLEQYF